One sample yielded the 10 T cell receptor beta chains listed below, sequenced in a study of shared clonotypes between healthy human individuals. The table came from immunoSEQ multiplex PCR; TCRdb's copy has only in-frame clones and leaves some out. Here the sample spans about 2.2 million clones, around 93% being singletons. Positive CCR7 selection of CD45RO-negative cells yielded the naive CD8 cells, and terminally differentiated effector memory CD45RA+ cells were excluded. The sample comprised naive CD8+ T cells from PBMCs. Source of these receptors: a man between 18 and 35 years old in good health. Some clones in this sample may be carry-over from other donors' samples.

The chain has TRBV9 and TRBJ2-5, with TRBD2 matching 8 bases. This CDR3 has 14 residues. V gave up 3 bases and J gave up 5 bases; unmatched junction bases: 6. Germline values: CDR1 SGDLS, CDR2 YYNGEE. For the CDR3, the DNA is TGTGCCAGCAGCGCGGGAGGGGCGTGGGAGACCCAGTACTTC. Protein product: CASSAGGAWETQYF.

J is TRBJ2-2 and V is TRBV7-2; D perhaps matches TRBD2 (7 bases). The CDR3 runs to 15 residues. Trimming removed 5 bases from V and 3 bases from J, with 13 bases in between. Germline assignment: CDR1 SGHTA and CDR2 FQGNSA. The CDR3: CASSVSGTHTGELFF. The CDR3 DNA reads TGTGCCAGCAGCGTAAGCGGGACACACACCGGGGAGCTGTTTTTT.

The chain couples TRBV21-1 to TRBJ1-1; the table names TRBD1, a call not compared with the DNA. TRBV21-1 is a pseudogene locus. This CDR3 has 15 residues. This CDR3 is CASSNPKDRNTEAFF. In nucleotides, the CDR3 is TGTGCCAGCAGCAATCCTAAGGACAGGAACACTGAAGCTTTCTTT.

This chain connects TRBV4-2 to TRBJ2-3; 8 bases are shared with TRBD2. CDR3 length: 16 amino acids. The V gene's germline CDR1 is LGHNA and CDR2 YNFKEQ. J gave up 0 bases and V 1 base, and 3 bases lay outside the gene matches. The CDR3 region is CASSQAAGVSTDTQYF. In nucleotides, the CDR3 is TGTGCCAGCAGCCAAGCAGCGGGAGTAAGCACAGATACGCAGTATTTT.

The V gene is TRBV6-5, the J gene TRBJ1-4, with 10 bases matching TRBD1. From germline, CDR1 is MNHEY and CDR2 SVGAGI. This CDR3 comprises 14 residues. J was trimmed by 6 bases and V by 2 bases; bases with no gene match: 0. The CDR3 is CASSYGQGDEKLFF. The CDR3 DNA reads as TGTGCCAGCAGTTACGGACAGGGGGATGAAAAACTGTTTTTT.

This clone was recorded only once. V and J are TRBV9 and TRBJ2-1, with D maybe TRBD2 (10 bases). Per the germline V gene, CDR1 is SGDLS and CDR2 is YYNGEE. CDR3 length equals 19 residues. V lost 3 bases to trimming and J lost 9 bases, with 31 bases between them. CDR3 sequence (DNA): TGTGCCAGCAGCGCACCGGGACAGGGTCTAAGCGGGAGGGAACCTGAGCAGTTCTTC. Encoded protein: CASSAPGQGLSGREPEQFF.

The gene calls are TRBV28 and TRBJ2-2; 7 bases map to TRBD2. The CDR3 contains 13 residues. Per germline, CDR1 MDHEN and CDR2 SYDVKM. The junction had 4 bases not matched to a gene; V was cut back by 8 bases and J by 4 bases. The CDR3 sequence is CASGGGLTGELFF. For the CDR3, the DNA is TGTGCCAGCGGGGGAGGGCTCACCGGGGAGCTGTTTTTT.

This chain uses TRBV14 with TRBJ2-3, with D perhaps given as TRBD1 or TRBD2 (5 bases each). CDR1 and CDR2 (germline): SGHDN, FVKESK. Trimming took off 0 bases at V and 6 bases at J, with 10 bases between the two ends. The CDR3 consists of 14 residues. For the CDR3, the DNA is TGTGCCAGCAGCCAAGACCGGGACCACGATACGCAGTATTTT. Its protein is CASSQDRDHDTQYF.

The rearrangement joins TRBV9 to TRBJ2-2, with D hard to call. The CDR3 loop spans 15 amino acids. Germline values: CDR1 SGDLS, CDR2 YYNGEE. V was cut by 3 bases and J by 4 bases, with 13 bases left in between. CDR3 amino acids: CASSDPRGVTGELFF. CDR3 coding DNA: TGTGCCAGCAGCGACCCCCGTGGGGTCACCGGGGAGCTGTTTTTT.

The sample holds one count of this clone. The chain combines TRBV2 with TRBJ2-1; 9 nucleotides agree with TRBD1. The V gene end was trimmed by 4 bases and the J gene end by 4 bases; junction bases not matched to a gene: 2. The CDR3 length is 14 residues. CDR1 and CDR2 from the germline V gene are SNHLY and FYNNEI. CDR3 amino acids: CASSAGQGYNEQFF. CDR3 in DNA: TGTGCCAGCAGTGCGGGACAGGGTTACAATGAGCAGTTCTTC.